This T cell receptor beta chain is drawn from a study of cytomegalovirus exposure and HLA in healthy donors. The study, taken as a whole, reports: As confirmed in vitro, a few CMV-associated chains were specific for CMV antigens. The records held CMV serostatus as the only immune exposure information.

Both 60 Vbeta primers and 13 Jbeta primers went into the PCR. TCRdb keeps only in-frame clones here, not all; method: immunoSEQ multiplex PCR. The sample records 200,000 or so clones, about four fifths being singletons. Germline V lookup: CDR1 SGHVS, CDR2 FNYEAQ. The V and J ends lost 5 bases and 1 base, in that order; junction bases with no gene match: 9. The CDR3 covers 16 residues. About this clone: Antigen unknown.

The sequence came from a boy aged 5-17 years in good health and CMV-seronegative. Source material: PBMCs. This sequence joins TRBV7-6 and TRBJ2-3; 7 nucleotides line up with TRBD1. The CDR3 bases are TGTGCCAGCAGCCCAAACAGGGGAATGGGCACAGATACGCAGTATTTT. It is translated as CASSPNRGMGTDTQYF.